This is a list of T cell receptor beta chains from one sample in a study of shared clonotypes between healthy human individuals. Only in-frame clones appear in the TCRdb table, and some are missing; sequencing was by immunoSEQ multiplex PCR. Among some 2 million clones listed, about 95% were seen once. Sequencing was carried out using naive CD8+ T cells sorted from blood. These receptors came from a man younger than 30 in good health. Each CDR3 is given with its conserved first and last residue. Each record gives: D gene, J gene, clone size, V gene, CDR3 protein, CDR3 DNA. D genes are given only for firm matches. Rows give clone size only sometimes, using once, few, many, or a class for an expanded clone.

D gene: .; J gene: TRBJ2-1; clone size: .; V gene: TRBV2; CDR3 protein: CASRTDSSSYNEQFF; CDR3 DNA: TGTGCCAGCAGGACTGACTCAAGCTCCTACAATGAGCAGTTCTTC
D gene: TRBD1; J gene: TRBJ2-7; clone size: .; V gene: TRBV18; CDR3 protein: CASSSGTDYEQYF; CDR3 DNA: TGTGCCAGCTCATCCGGGACAGACTACGAGCAGTACTTC
D gene: TRBD2; J gene: TRBJ2-7; clone size: .; V gene: TRBV5-4; CDR3 protein: CASSLGTSGSYEQYF; CDR3 DNA: TGTGCCAGCAGCTTAGGGACTAGCGGCTCCTACGAGCAGTACTTC
D gene: .; J gene: TRBJ2-7; clone size: .; V gene: TRBV29-1; CDR3 protein: CSITQGIGTYEQYF; CDR3 DNA: TGCAGTATTACACAGGGCATAGGGACCTACGAGCAGTACTTC
D gene: TRBD1; J gene: TRBJ2-7; clone size: .; V gene: TRBV5-1; CDR3 protein: CASSLGWTGSYEQYF; CDR3 DNA: TGCGCCAGCAGCTTGGGTTGGACAGGGTCGTACGAGCAGTACTTC
D gene: TRBD1; J gene: TRBJ2-4; clone size: .; V gene: TRBV2; CDR3 protein: CASSRDRGDALAKNIQYF; CDR3 DNA: TGTGCCAGCAGTCGGGACAGGGGAGATGCTTTAGCCAAAAACATTCAGTACTTC
D gene: .; J gene: TRBJ1-2; clone size: .; V gene: TRBV14; CDR3 protein: CASSQEPPYGYTF; CDR3 DNA: TGTGCCAGCAGCCAAGAGCCTCCCTATGGCTACACCTTC
D gene: .; J gene: TRBJ1-2; clone size: .; V gene: TRBV14; CDR3 protein: CASSQHYTGNPYGYTF; CDR3 DNA: TGTGCCAGCAGCCAACACTATACAGGAAACCCCTATGGCTACACCTTC
D gene: TRBD2; J gene: TRBJ2-7; clone size: .; V gene: TRBV27; CDR3 protein: CASSGTSGSYEQYF; CDR3 DNA: TGTGCCAGCAGTGGGACTAGCGGGAGTTACGAGCAGTACTTC
D gene: TRBD1; J gene: TRBJ1-1; clone size: once; V gene: TRBV5-6; CDR3 protein: CASSPGGGGVGTEAFF; CDR3 DNA: TGTGCCAGCAGCCCCGGGGGAGGGGGCGTTGGCACTGAAGCTTTCTTT
D gene: .; J gene: TRBJ2-3; clone size: .; V gene: TRBV10-2; CDR3 protein: CASNRDTQYF; CDR3 DNA: TGCGCCAGCAATCGGGATACGCAGTATTTT
D gene: TRBD1; J gene: TRBJ2-5; clone size: .; V gene: TRBV27; CDR3 protein: CASSPVSVQGQETQYF; CDR3 DNA: TGTGCCAGCAGCCCCGTATCGGTACAGGGGCAAGAGACCCAGTACTTC
D gene: .; J gene: TRBJ2-7; clone size: .; V gene: TRBV14; CDR3 protein: CASSQGTKTYEQYF; CDR3 DNA: TGTGCCAGCAGCCAAGGGACAAAGACCTACGAGCAGTACTTC
D gene: .; J gene: TRBJ2-3; clone size: .; V gene: TRBV5-1; CDR3 protein: CASSLVGHGEGDTQYF; CDR3 DNA: TGCGCCAGCAGCTTGGTAGGACACGGGGAAGGGGATACGCAGTATTTT
D gene: TRBD2; J gene: TRBJ2-1; clone size: .; V gene: TRBV27; CDR3 protein: CASSSLGAGGYNEQFF; CDR3 DNA: TGTGCCAGCAGTTCCCTGGGAGCGGGAGGGTACAATGAGCAGTTCTTC
D gene: .; J gene: TRBJ2-1; clone size: .; V gene: TRBV7-9; CDR3 protein: CASSSGDEQFF; CDR3 DNA: TGTGCCAGCAGCTCCGGGGATGAGCAGTTCTTC
D gene: .; J gene: TRBJ2-7; clone size: .; V gene: TRBV4-3; CDR3 protein: CASSQGLEVYEQYF; CDR3 DNA: TGCGCCAGCAGCCAAGGACTAGAGGTCTACGAGCAGTACTTC
D gene: TRBD1; J gene: TRBJ2-7; clone size: .; V gene: TRBV9; CDR3 protein: CASSEPQGAINEQYF; CDR3 DNA: TGTGCCAGCAGCGAGCCCCAGGGGGCGATCAACGAGCAGTACTTC
D gene: .; J gene: TRBJ1-1; clone size: .; V gene: TRBV11-2; CDR3 protein: CASSLRRTEAFF; CDR3 DNA: TGTGCCAGCAGCTTACGCCGTACTGAAGCTTTCTTT
D gene: TRBD2; J gene: TRBJ2-1; clone size: .; V gene: TRBV5-1; CDR3 protein: CASSWDGRGSSYNEQFF; CDR3 DNA: TGCGCCAGCAGCTGGGATGGGAGGGGAAGCTCCTACAATGAGCAGTTCTTC
D gene: .; J gene: TRBJ2-1; clone size: .; V gene: TRBV18; CDR3 protein: CASSPSGVGEQFF; CDR3 DNA: TGTGCCAGCTCACCATCGGGAGTAGGTGAGCAGTTCTTC
D gene: TRBD1; J gene: TRBJ1-2; clone size: .; V gene: TRBV15; CDR3 protein: CATSRDPTGQVTGYTF; CDR3 DNA: TGTGCCACCAGCAGAGACCCTACCGGACAGGTGACTGGCTACACCTTC
D gene: .; J gene: TRBJ2-3; clone size: once; V gene: TRBV7-2; CDR3 protein: CASSTTGRRYSTDTQYF; CDR3 DNA: TGTGCCAGCAGCACTACGGGACGGAGGTATAGCACAGATACGCAGTATTTT
D gene: .; J gene: TRBJ2-2; clone size: .; V gene: TRBV28; CDR3 protein: CASTPLQGSRGTGELFF; CDR3 DNA: TGTGCCAGCACTCCGTTACAGGGCAGTAGAGGCACCGGGGAGCTGTTTTTT
D gene: TRBD1; J gene: TRBJ1-1; clone size: .; V gene: TRBV7-9; CDR3 protein: CASSLAGQGATEAFF; CDR3 DNA: TGTGCCAGCAGCTTAGCTGGACAGGGGGCCACTGAAGCTTTCTTT
D gene: .; J gene: TRBJ2-1; clone size: .; V gene: TRBV19; CDR3 protein: CASSIAGSSYNEQFF; CDR3 DNA: TGTGCCAGTAGTATCGCGGGGAGCTCCTACAATGAGCAGTTCTTC
D gene: .; J gene: TRBJ2-3; clone size: .; V gene: TRBV13; CDR3 protein: CASSSRLETSTDTQYF; CDR3 DNA: TGTGCCAGCAGCTCTCGCCTTGAAACTAGCACAGATACGCAGTATTTT
D gene: .; J gene: TRBJ1-1; clone size: .; V gene: TRBV29-1; CDR3 protein: CSVEGVNANTEAFF; CDR3 DNA: TGCAGCGTTGAAGGGGTGAACGCGAACACTGAAGCTTTCTTT
D gene: TRBD1; J gene: TRBJ2-7; clone size: .; V gene: TRBV30; CDR3 protein: CAWSPPTGTGTYEQYF; CDR3 DNA: TGTGCCTGGAGCCCTCCAACCGGGACAGGGACCTACGAGCAGTACTTC
D gene: .; J gene: TRBJ1-1; clone size: .; V gene: TRBV10-3; CDR3 protein: CAISEDTQKGDRTEAFF; CDR3 DNA: TGTGCCATCAGTGAAGACACCCAAAAGGGGGATCGGACTGAAGCTTTCTTT
D gene: .; J gene: TRBJ1-1; clone size: .; V gene: TRBV5-1; CDR3 protein: CASSLGTGQTPINTEAFF; CDR3 DNA: TGCGCCAGCAGCTTGGGTACCGGACAAACTCCTATAAACACTGAAGCTTTCTTT
D gene: TRBD2; J gene: TRBJ2-5; clone size: .; V gene: TRBV11-3; CDR3 protein: CASSFRLAGQETQYF; CDR3 DNA: TGTGCCAGCAGCTTCCGCCTAGCGGGGCAAGAGACCCAGTACTTC
D gene: TRBD2; J gene: TRBJ2-1; clone size: .; V gene: TRBV6-5; CDR3 protein: CASSGGRTEQFF; CDR3 DNA: TGTGCCAGCAGCGGCGGGAGGACTGAGCAGTTCTTC
D gene: .; J gene: TRBJ1-1; clone size: .; V gene: TRBV30; CDR3 protein: CAWGGPRNTEAFF; CDR3 DNA: TGTGCCTGGGGGGGACCGAGGAACACTGAAGCTTTCTTT
D gene: TRBD1; J gene: TRBJ2-5; clone size: .; V gene: TRBV7-8; CDR3 protein: CASSLQGEGIQETQYF; CDR3 DNA: TGTGCCAGCAGCTTACAGGGGGAAGGTATCCAAGAGACCCAGTACTTC
D gene: .; J gene: TRBJ2-2; clone size: few; V gene: TRBV30; CDR3 protein: CAWSDRWDTGELFF; CDR3 DNA: TGTGCCTGGAGTGATCGCTGGGACACCGGGGAGCTGTTTTTT